This TCR beta chain emerged from a study of T cells and Merkel cell carcinoma outcomes (dated by TCRdb to 2020 to 2021). Notes on the research overall: The study examined the tumor T-cell repertoire together with T-cell density as predictors of clinical outcome in patients with Merkel cell carcinoma.

V loses 4 bases of germline sequence and J loses 1 base, and the interval between the two ends is 13 bases. As encoded in the germline V gene, CDR1 is SNHLY while CDR2 is FYNNEI. Including the terminal cysteine and phenylalanine, the CDR3 comprises 16 residues. Only the CDR3 DNA is retained, 48 bases long and in frame from the first base. Samples came from patients with Merkel cell carcinoma. Overall study outcomes, separate from this receptor: Clinical outcomes in Merkel cell carcinoma patients were reported to be predicted by T-cell repertoire features combined with T-cell density.

Details on this clone: Which antigen it targets is not known. No base quality values were provided; no much bigger clone lies one nucleotide off.

The library was built by means of the immunoSEQ multiplex PCR assay. TCRdb mirrors the immuneACCESS table, restricted to in-frame sequences. Some clones are absent from its copies; in checked studies, under half trace to an unresolved V gene, and the reason for the others is unknown. The sample table contains 5,000 to 7,500 clones; only one count was recorded for approximately 75% of them. Over 11% of the sample is held by the ten biggest clonotypes. The TCR sequence derives from a human donor with Merkel cell carcinoma. Some clones in this sample may be carry-over from other donors' samples. Rearrangement joined TRBV2 to TRBJ1-4; the D gene lacks a confident call. Material for sequencing was tumor tissue from Merkel cell carcinoma. The CDR3 reads CASSARVTQTNEKLFF. The nucleotide sequence is TGTGCCAGCAGTGCAAGAGTGACTCAAACTAATGAAAAACTGTTTTTT.